This T cell receptor (beta chain) was profiled in a study of radiotherapy plus CTLA-4 blockade in lung cancer. At the level of the study: Disease control reached roughly 33%, with objective responses in around 20%. Study-wide results and limits: Once radiotherapy plus ipilimumab had been given, TCR clones derived from tumor expanded in blood. Reports state that early shifts in blood T cell clones, with interferon-beta, best predicted response.

It was focal radiation plus CTLA-4 blockade with ipilimumab that patients with chemo-refractory metastatic non-small-cell lung cancer received. Profiled with immunoSEQ multiplex PCR; TCRdb holds only in-frame clones, not every one. Found here are about 97,000 clones, about 70% of them singletons; the top ten hold around 3%. The ends were cut back, 4 bases at V and 5 bases at J, with 4 bases in the middle. This CDR3 contains 11 residues. The germline gives CDR1 SNHLY, CDR2 FYNNEI. Concerning this clone itself: Its antigen remains unidentified.

The sample in question was peripheral blood, obtained from a patient treated with radiotherapy plus ipilimumab. The clonotype was recovered from a human donor with non-small cell lung cancer who had a partial response to radiotherapy plus ipilimumab. Some clones in this sample may be carry-over from other donors' samples. The chain joins TRBV2 to TRBJ2-3; no reliable D call. The CDR3 region has the DNA TGTGCCAGCAGTGTCCTAGATACGCAGTATTTT. Translating gives CASSVLDTQYF.